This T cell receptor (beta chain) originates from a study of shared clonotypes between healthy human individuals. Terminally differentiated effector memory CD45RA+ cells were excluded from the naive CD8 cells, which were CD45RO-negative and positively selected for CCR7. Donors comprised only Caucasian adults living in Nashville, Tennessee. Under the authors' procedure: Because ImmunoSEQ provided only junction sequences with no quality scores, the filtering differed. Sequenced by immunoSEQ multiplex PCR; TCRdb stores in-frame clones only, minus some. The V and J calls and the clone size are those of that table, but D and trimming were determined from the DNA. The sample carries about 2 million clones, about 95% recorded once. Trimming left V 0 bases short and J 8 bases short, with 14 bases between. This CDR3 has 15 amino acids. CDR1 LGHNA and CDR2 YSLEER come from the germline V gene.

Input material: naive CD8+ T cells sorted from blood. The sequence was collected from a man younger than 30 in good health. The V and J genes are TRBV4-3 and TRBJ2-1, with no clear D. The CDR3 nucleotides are TGCGCCAGCAGCCAAGAAAGCGCAGGAGTTTATGAGCAGTTCTTC. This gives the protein CASSQESAGVYEQFF.